These 9 T cell receptor beta chains share one sample of origin, sequenced in a study of T-cell memory formation after mild COVID-19. TCRdb used MiXCR to reprocess the 5' RACE reads, holding one entry per CDR3 protein. The sample has around 120,000 distinct CDR3 sequences, about 17% seen once. The specimen was PBMCs or a T cell subset sorted from them (not recorded which). The origin of the receptors is an adult woman who had mild COVID-19 (a few samples of this study predate the infection). Cell type and time point are not known.

The chain joins TRBV2 to TRBJ1-6; no firm D call. This CDR3 comprises 15 residues. From germline, CDR1 is SNHLY and CDR2 FYNNEI. V lost 7 bases, J lost 7 bases, and 17 bases lay in between. CDR3 amino acids: CASTLDPPRNSPLHF. CDR3 nucleotides: TGTGCCAGCACTCTGGACCCCCCGCGGAATTCACCCCTCCACTTT.

This clonotype showed up just a few times. The genes are TRBV20-1 and TRBJ2-3, with a tentative D call TRBD1 (5 bases). V lost 5 bases and J lost 0, with 9 bases in between. The CDR3 spans 13 residues. Germline V gene data show CDR1 as DFQATT and CDR2 as SNEGSKA (reference sequence). CDR3 sequence (DNA): TGCAGTGCTCCCTCAGGGAGCACAGATACGCAGTATTTT. It codes for CSAPSGSTDTQYF.

This clonotype was detected a few times. This rearrangement joins TRBV11-2 to TRBJ2-5, with 7 nucleotides matching TRBD2. Trimming at V came to 0 bases and at J to 4 bases, leaving 11 bases not matched to a gene. CDR3 length: 17 amino acids. The V gene's germline CDR1 is SGHAT and CDR2 FQNNGV. The CDR3 nucleotides read TGTGCCAGCAGCTTAGATGAGTGGGGCGGGAGAAGAGAGACCCAGTACTTC. Encoded protein: CASSLDEWGGRRETQYF.

This clonotype was counted many times. The junction and the germline gene differ at one end; a read error may be behind it. The chain joins TRBV12-3 or TRBV12-4 to TRBJ2-5; 11 nucleotides match TRBD2. This CDR3 has 13 amino acids. CDR3 sequence reads: CASSLAGGSTQYF. CDR3 nucleotide sequence: TGTGCCAGCAGTCTAGCGGGAGGTTCTACCCAGTACTTC.

The sample holds many counts of this clonotype. J is TRBJ2-1 and V is TRBV7-8, with D tentatively TRBD2 (6 bases). V was cut by 4 bases and J by 8 bases, with 24 bases left in between. The CDR3 sequence is 17 residues long. CDR1 SGHVS and CDR2 FQNEAQ come from the germline V gene. The CDR3 region is CASSYGGTGLQADEQFF. CDR3 coding DNA: TGTGCCAGCAGCTATGGAGGGACGGGACTTCAAGCGGATGAGCAGTTCTTC.

This clonotype was detected only a few times. The CDR3: CASSQAAGINYGYTF. CDR3 nucleotide sequence: TGCGCCAGCAGCCAAGCGGCAGGGATTAACTATGGCTACACCTTC. The genes are TRBV4-1 and TRBJ1-2, with D possibly matching TRBD1 (5 bases). Per germline, CDR1 MGHRA and CDR2 YSYEKL. Trimming removed 1 base from V and 1 base from J, with 10 bases in between. This CDR3 contains 15 residues.

This clonotype was counted at least ten times. V and J are TRBV6-5 and TRBJ2-7, with D possibly being TRBD1 (5 bases). The CDR3 totals 15 residues. Germline V CDR1 and CDR2: MNHEY, SVGAGI. The germline V and J ends were trimmed by 6 bases and 2 bases, with 17 bases remaining between them. CDR3 region: CASRPWQGRTYEQYF. In DNA form, the CDR3 reads TGTGCCAGCAGGCCCTGGCAGGGTCGTACCTACGAGCAGTACTTC.

This clonotype has more than one count but fewer than ten. The chain carries TRBV24-1 and TRBJ2-1, with D perhaps TRBD1 (5 bases). Germline V CDR1 and CDR2: KGHDR, SFDVKD. With 7 bases removed from V and 0 bases from J, the gap between germline ends came to 15 bases. The CDR3 has 16 amino acids. The CDR3, as DNA: TGTGCCACCAGCGCCGAAAGGGGCTACTCCTACAATGAGCAGTTCTTC. Translating gives CATSAERGYSYNEQFF.

This clonotype has just a few counts. The rearrangement joins TRBV5-1 to TRBJ2-1; the D gene could be TRBD1 or TRBD2 (6 bases each). The CDR3 is 17 amino acids. V lost 1 base and J 4 bases, leaving 18 bases between the germline ends. Per the germline V gene, CDR1 is SGHRS and CDR2 is YFSETQ. The CDR3 nucleotides are TGCGCCAGCAGCTTGAGGGGGGCCAGGGGCTCATACAATGAGCAGTTCTTC. Its translation: CASSLRGARGSYNEQFF.